Each of the 30 T cell receptor beta chains below was sequenced from the same sample in a study of blood T cell repertoires in COVID-19. The data were produced by immunoSEQ multiplex PCR, yet TCRdb's version contains in-frame clones alone and is incomplete. The repertoire holds more than 300,000 clones, with nearly 90% as singletons. Sequenced material: peripheral blood. Receptor source: a woman in her thirties or forties with COVID-19, enrolled during active disease.

The gene calls are TRBV5-1 and TRBJ2-5; TRBD1 is a possible D gene (6 bases). The germline CDR1 and CDR2 sequences are SGHRS and YFSETQ. The CDR3 has 15 amino acids. V lost 0 bases and J 5 bases, leaving 14 bases between the germline ends. The CDR3 region is CASSLGAGDGETQYF. CDR3 sequence (DNA): TGCGCCAGCAGCTTGGGGGCAGGGGATGGGGAGACCCAGTACTTC.

The chain joins TRBV7-8 to TRBJ1-4; 10 nucleotides align to TRBD1. The trim removed 5 bases at V and 7 bases at J, leaving 10 bases unmatched. The CDR3 has 16 residues. CDR1 SGHVS and CDR2 FQNEAQ come from the germline V gene. The CDR3 loop reads CASSLQRQGAGEKLFF. CDR3 in DNA: TGTGCCAGCAGCCTACAAAGACAGGGGGCTGGTGAAAAACTGTTTTTT.

J is TRBJ1-5 and V is TRBV28; 7 nucleotides agree with TRBD1. J was trimmed by 0 bases and V by 5 bases; bases with no gene match: 13. The CDR3 has 18 residues. Per germline, CDR1 MDHEN and CDR2 SYDVKM. The CDR3 DNA reads as TGTGCCAGCAGTCGGCTCCGGGACAGTTATTTTAGCAATCAGCCCCAGCATTTT. It encodes CASSRLRDSYFSNQPQHF.

This clone was seen just once. V is TRBV24-1 and J is TRBJ2-7; no firm D call. Germline CDR1 and CDR2: KGHDR and SFDVKD. With 3 bases removed from V and 6 bases from J, the gap between germline ends came to 8 bases. There are 12 residues in the CDR3. The CDR3 region is CATSDGPSEQYF. The CDR3 DNA reads TGTGCCACCAGTGATGGCCCTAGCGAGCAGTACTTC.

This sequence joins TRBV29-1 and TRBJ2-7, with D maybe TRBD1 (6 bases). Trimming left V 4 bases short and J 3 bases short, with 22 bases between. There are 16 residues in the CDR3. Germline CDR1 is SQVTM and CDR2 is ANQGSEA. CDR3 bases: TGCAGCGTTGTTCAGGTCGGGACAAGAGGATTCTACGAGCAGTACTTC. It codes for CSVVQVGTRGFYEQYF.

The genes are TRBV7-8 and TRBJ1-1; D might be TRBD1 (6 bases). Trimming took off 1 base at V and 4 bases at J, with 10 bases between the two ends. The CDR3 loop spans 14 amino acids. Germline values: CDR1 SGHVS, CDR2 FQNEAQ. The CDR3 bases are TGTGCCAGCAGCTTAGACAGGGCGGGCACTGAAGCTTTCTTT. Its protein is CASSLDRAGTEAFF.

The CDR3 DNA follows: TGCGCCAGCAGCGCCGGGACAGGGGGCGTATTTGGCTACACCTTC. It encodes CASSAGTGGVFGYTF. The chain couples TRBV4-1 to TRBJ1-2, with 12 bases aligning to TRBD1. After removal of 5 bases from V and 7 bases from J, the junction contained 8 bases not matched to a gene. CDR1 MGHRA and CDR2 YSYEKL come from the germline V gene. The CDR3 length is 15 residues.

The rearrangement joins TRBV5-1 to TRBJ2-7; 11 bases map to TRBD2. Germline CDR1 and CDR2: SGHRS and YFSETQ. V lost 4 bases and J lost 8; bases outside the gene matches: 14. The CDR3 is made up of 16 amino acids. The CDR3 region has the DNA TGCGCCAGCAGCGATAGCGGGAGGGCGCCCGTATTGCAGCAGTACTTC. Protein sequence: CASSDSGRAPVLQQYF.

V is TRBV5-4 and J is TRBJ1-1; 10 positions match TRBD1. The germline V gene has CDR1 SGHNT and CDR2 YYREEE (reference sequence). The CDR3 totals 15 residues. The ends lost 2 bases at V and 7 bases at J; junction bases unmatched: 8. The CDR3 spells CASSFSGTGDGEAFF. For the CDR3, the DNA is TGTGCCAGCAGCTTCTCCGGGACAGGGGATGGTGAAGCTTTCTTT.

CDR3 residues: CASRSGLAGVTGELFF. The CDR3, as DNA: TGTGCCAGCAGGTCGGGACTAGCGGGGGTCACCGGGGAGCTGTTTTTT. The rearrangement links TRBV28 to TRBJ2-2, with 14 nucleotides matching TRBD2. Trimming cost V 6 bases and J 4 bases; bases outside gene matches: 4. The CDR3 consists of 16 residues. Germline values: CDR1 MDHEN, CDR2 SYDVKM. Complete variable domain (other parts from reference TRBV28 and TRBJ2-2): DVKVTQSSRYLVKRTGEKVFLECVQDMDHENMFWYRQDPGLGLRLIYFSYDVKMKEKGDIPEGYSVSREKKERFSLILESASTNQTSMYLCASRSGLAGVTGELFFGEGSRLTVL.

The chain has TRBV28 and TRBJ2-1; the D gene is possibly TRBD1 (6 bases). In germline, CDR1 is MDHEN, CDR2 SYDVKM. Trimming removed 8 bases from V and 0 bases from J, with 17 bases in between. This CDR3 has 16 amino acids. CDR3 amino acids: CASSDRSAGSYNEQFF. The CDR3 DNA follows: TGTGCCAGCTCCGACAGGTCCGCGGGCTCCTACAATGAGCAGTTCTTC.

J is TRBJ2-1 and V is TRBV6-2 or TRBV6-3; 8 nucleotides match TRBD1. V gave up 6 bases and J gave up 12 bases; unmatched junction bases: 16. The CDR3 is 15 residues long. Germline assignment: CDR1 MNHEY and CDR2 SVGEGT. CDR3 nucleotide sequence: TGTGCCAGCAGCCCTACCGGGACAGGCGCCGGGGGGCAGTTCTTC. Amino acids: CASSPTGTGAGGQFF.

The chain couples TRBV24-1 to TRBJ1-6, with 8 bases fitting TRBD1. With V trimmed by 4 bases and J by 6 bases, 19 bases remained unmatched. The germline gives CDR1 KGHDR, CDR2 SFDVKD. This CDR3 contains 20 residues. The CDR3 region is CATSDPSGQGCAESNSPLHF. DNA of the CDR3: TGTGCCACCAGTGACCCTTCCGGACAGGGTTGTGCCGAGAGTAATTCACCCCTCCACTTT.

V gene TRBV6-1 combines with J gene TRBJ2-6; D might be TRBD1 (5 bases). The CDR3 length is 15 residues. Germline CDR1 reads MNHNS; CDR2 reads SASEGT. V dropped 2 bases and J dropped 9 bases, with 14 bases sitting between them. CDR3 bases: TGTGCCAGCAGTGAAACGGACATCCCTGGCAACGTCCTGACTTTC. This gives the protein CASSETDIPGNVLTF.

The chain combines TRBV5-4 with TRBJ2-3; 10 nucleotides align to TRBD2. The CDR3 covers 14 residues. J lost 4 bases, V lost 4 bases, and 3 bases had no gene match. CDR1 is SGHNT, CDR2 YYREEE, per germline (reference sequence). CDR3 protein: CASSRSGGPDTQYF. DNA for the CDR3: TGTGCCAGCAGCCGTAGCGGGGGGCCAGATACGCAGTATTTT.

This clone was observed a single time. This sequence joins TRBV6-5 and TRBJ1-2, with D perhaps TRBD1 (5 bases). With 8 bases removed from V and 2 bases from J, the gap between germline ends came to 15 bases. This CDR3 contains 14 residues. Germline assignment: CDR1 MNHEY and CDR2 SVGAGI. The CDR3 region has the DNA TGTGCCAGCGGGCGGGGACGGGCAAACTATGGCTACACCTTC. This gives the protein CASGRGRANYGYTF.

CDR3: CAISPTSGGLSSSYNEQFF. In DNA, the CDR3 is TGTGCCATCAGCCCGACTAGCGGGGGCCTCTCAAGCTCCTACAATGAGCAGTTCTTC. The chain is built from TRBV10-3 and TRBJ2-1, with TRBD2 matching 12 bases. Trimming cost V 6 bases and J 0 bases; bases outside gene matches: 12. CDR1 and CDR2 from the germline V gene are ENHRY and SYGVKD. CDR3 length equals 19 residues.

The CDR3 sequence: CASSIWGSGQPQHF. As DNA, the CDR3 is TGTGCCAGTAGTATATGGGGCTCGGGTCAGCCCCAGCATTTT. The genes are TRBV19 and TRBJ1-5; possible D gene TRBD1, 5 bases. V was shortened by 2 bases and J by 6 bases, with 11 bases between the two germline ends. The CDR3 is 14 amino acids. Looked up from germline, CDR1 is LNHDA and CDR2 is SQIVND (reference sequence).

The V gene is TRBV5-4, the J gene TRBJ1-1; D gene ambiguous. V lost 4 bases to trimming and J lost 4 bases, with 17 bases between them. This CDR3 region has 15 residues. Germline CDR1 and CDR2: SGHNT and YYREEE (reference sequence). CDR3 coding DNA: TGTGCCAGCAGCCGAGGAAGAGTAGACGGCACTGAAGCTTTCTTT. Protein sequence: CASSRGRVDGTEAFF.

The chain uses TRBV5-4 and TRBJ1-1; no reliable D call. Germline V gives CDR1 SGHNT, CDR2 YYREEE (reference sequence). The CDR3 consists of 14 residues. Trimming took off 5 bases at V and 0 bases at J, with 11 bases between the two ends. The CDR3 here is CASSSPGLNTEAFF. The CDR3 region has the DNA TGTGCCAGCAGTTCCCCGGGTTTGAACACTGAAGCTTTCTTT.

The chain combines TRBV30 with TRBJ1-2, with D perhaps matching TRBD1 (6 bases). Per the germline V gene, CDR1 is GTSNPN and CDR2 is SVGIG (reference sequence). The CDR3 loop spans 14 amino acids. V was trimmed by 3 bases and J by 4 bases, leaving 15 bases between them. CDR3 in DNA: TGTGCCTGGAGCCCGGGGGGCAGCGGCTATGGCTACACCTTC. Residues: CAWSPGGSGYGYTF.

The chain joins TRBV5-1 to TRBJ2-2; no clear D. Germline V gene lookup returns CDR1 SGHRS and CDR2 YFSETQ. Deletions cut 4 bases from V and 0 bases from J, with 7 bases between. This CDR3 is built from 14 residues. The CDR3 sequence: CASSAAANTGELFF. The CDR3 region has the DNA TGCGCCAGCAGCGCGGCTGCGAACACCGGGGAGCTGTTTTTT.

The genes are TRBV9 and TRBJ2-7; D is possibly TRBD1 (6 bases). V was shortened by 3 bases and J by 2 bases, with 15 bases between the two germline ends. The CDR3 consists of 15 residues. CDR1 and CDR2 (germline): SGDLS, YYNGEE. The CDR3 reads CASSAAIGQTYEQYF. In DNA, the CDR3 is TGTGCCAGCAGCGCCGCGATTGGACAGACCTACGAGCAGTACTTC. Based on the CDR3 plus reference TRBV9 and TRBJ2-7, the full variable domain is DSGVTQTPKHLITATGQRVTLRCSPRSGDLSVYWYQQSLDQGLQFLIQYYNGEERAKGNILERFSAQQFPDLHSELNLSSLELGDSALYFCASSAAIGQTYEQYFGPGTRLTVT.

The chain has TRBV19 and TRBJ2-2; D is unresolved. Trimming cost V 3 bases and J 6 bases, with 8 bases left between them. Germline V gene lookup returns CDR1 LNHDA and CDR2 SQIVND (reference sequence). This CDR3 spans 13 amino acids. CDR3 nucleotide sequence: TGTGCCAGTAGTATGTTAGTCGCCGGGGAGCTGTTTTTT. Protein: CASSMLVAGELFF.

CDR3 nucleotides: TGTGCCAGCAGTTACCCGGGCAGGGGGGACCCTGAAGCTTTCTTT. Its protein is CASSYPGRGDPEAFF. The chain links TRBV6-2 or TRBV6-3 to TRBJ1-1; TRBD1 aligns across 7 bases. Looked up from germline, CDR1 is MNHEY and CDR2 is SVGEGT. The CDR3 is 15 amino acids. Trimming cost V 2 bases and J 6 bases; bases outside gene matches: 9.

V and J are TRBV7-2 and TRBJ2-7, with 7 bases identical to TRBD1. The CDR3 extends over 14 amino acids. The junction had 2 bases not matched to a gene; V was cut back by 3 bases and J by 0 bases. Germline lookup yields CDR1 SGHTA and CDR2 FQGNSA. CDR3 in DNA: TGTGCCAGCAGCTTCAGGACAGGCTCCTACGAGCAGTACTTC. It translates to CASSFRTGSYEQYF.

The chain joins TRBV27 to TRBJ2-1, with D tentatively TRBD2 (6 bases). Trimming removed 6 bases at V and 5 bases at J, with 8 bases between. Germline V gives CDR1 MNHEY, CDR2 SMNVEV (reference sequence). This CDR3 is 12 amino acids long. CDR3 sequence reads: CASRTRDNEQFF. CDR3 DNA sequence: TGTGCCAGCAGGACTAGGGACAATGAGCAGTTCTTC.

CDR3 amino acids: CASSLATGGHYEQYF. The CDR3 DNA reads as TGTGCCAGCAGCTTAGCGACAGGGGGCCACTACGAGCAGTACTTC. The chain carries TRBV7-8 and TRBJ2-7, with TRBD1 matching 10 bases. The V gene end was trimmed by 0 bases and the J gene end by 3 bases; junction bases not matched to a gene: 2. Per the germline V gene, CDR1 is SGHVS and CDR2 is FQNEAQ. The CDR3 runs 15 residues.

The V and J genes are TRBV5-1 and TRBJ2-3; D is possibly TRBD2 (5 bases). The CDR3 is 13 amino acids. V lost 6 bases and J 1 base, leaving 9 bases between the germline ends. Germline CDR1 is SGHRS and CDR2 is YFSETQ. The CDR3 sequence: CASTEVGTDTQYF. The CDR3 coding sequence is TGCGCCAGCACGGAGGTAGGCACAGATACGCAGTATTTT.

The chain couples TRBV5-4 to TRBJ1-1; D ambiguous. The CDR3 runs 13 residues. Germline-derived CDR1 and CDR2 are SGHNT and YYREEE (reference sequence). V was trimmed by 4 bases and J by 4 bases, leaving 11 bases between them. The CDR3 here is CASSVEGVTEAFF. The CDR3 region has the DNA TGTGCCAGCAGCGTGGAGGGAGTCACTGAAGCTTTCTTT.